This T cell receptor (beta chain) derives from a study of T cell changes during pregnancy in multiple sclerosis. TCRdb's copy holds only in-frame clones and misses some; the assay was immunoSEQ multiplex PCR. This table has about 100,000 clones, around 94% appearing once. Germline CDR1 is SGHNT and CDR2 is YYREEE (reference sequence). CDR3 length: 15 residues. V gave up 4 bases and J gave up 8 bases, with 19 bases separating them. The sequence derives from a female donor with multiple sclerosis, enrolled in a pregnancy study. The chain recombines TRBV5-4 with TRBJ2-1; tentative D call: TRBD1 (5 bases). This specimen was peripheral blood, taken in the second trimester of pregnancy. The CDR3 DNA reads TGTGCCAGCAGCATACCAGGGATCCCTTTTGATGAGCAGTTCTTC. This encodes CASSIPGIPFDEQFF.